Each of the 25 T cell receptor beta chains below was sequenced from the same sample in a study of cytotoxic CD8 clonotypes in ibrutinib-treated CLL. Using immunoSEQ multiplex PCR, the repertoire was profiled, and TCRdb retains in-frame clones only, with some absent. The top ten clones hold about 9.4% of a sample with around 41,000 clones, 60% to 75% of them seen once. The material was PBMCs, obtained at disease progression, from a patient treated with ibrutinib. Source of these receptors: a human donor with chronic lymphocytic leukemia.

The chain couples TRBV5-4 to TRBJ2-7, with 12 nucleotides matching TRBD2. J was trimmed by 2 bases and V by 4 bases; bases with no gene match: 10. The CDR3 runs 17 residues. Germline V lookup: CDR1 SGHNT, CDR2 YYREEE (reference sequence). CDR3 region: CASSVSTSGSRAYEQYF. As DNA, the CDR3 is TGTGCCAGCAGCGTTTCGACTAGCGGGAGTCGGGCCTACGAGCAGTACTTC.

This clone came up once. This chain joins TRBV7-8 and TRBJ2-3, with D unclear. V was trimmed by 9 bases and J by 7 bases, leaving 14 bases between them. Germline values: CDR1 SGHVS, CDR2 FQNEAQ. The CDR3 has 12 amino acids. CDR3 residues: CASAPGQNTQYF. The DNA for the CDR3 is TGTGCCAGTGCTCCCGGCCAGAATACGCAGTATTTT. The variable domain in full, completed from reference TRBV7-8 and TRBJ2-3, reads GAGVSQSPRYKVAKRGQDVALRCDPISGHVSLFWYQQALGQGPEFLTYFQNEAQLDKSGLPSDRFFAERPEGSVSTLKIQRTQQEDSAVYLCASAPGQNTQYFGPGTRLTVL.

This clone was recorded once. As DNA, the CDR3 is TGTGCCAGCAGCTACTTAATTAGCGGTACGCAGTATTTT. Translation gives CASSYLISGTQYF. The V and J genes are TRBV7-3 and TRBJ2-3; D perhaps matches TRBD2 (6 bases). The germline V gene encodes CDR1 SGHTA and CDR2 FQGTGA. Trimming cost V 4 bases and J 8 bases, with 13 bases left between them. This CDR3 is 13 amino acids long.

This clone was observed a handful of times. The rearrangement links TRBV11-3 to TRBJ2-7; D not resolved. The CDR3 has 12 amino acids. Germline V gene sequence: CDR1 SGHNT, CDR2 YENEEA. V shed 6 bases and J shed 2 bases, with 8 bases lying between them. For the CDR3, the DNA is TGTGCCAGCAGTCGCGGTCCCTACGAGCAGTACTTC. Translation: CASSRGPYEQYF.

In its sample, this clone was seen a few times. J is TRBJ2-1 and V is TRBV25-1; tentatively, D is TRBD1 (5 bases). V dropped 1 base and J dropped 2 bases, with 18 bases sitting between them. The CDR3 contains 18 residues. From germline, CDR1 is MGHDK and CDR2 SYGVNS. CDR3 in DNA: TGTGCCAGCAGTGAATCTACAAAAGGGGCCCCGACCTACAATGAGCAGTTCTTC. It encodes CASSESTKGAPTYNEQFF.

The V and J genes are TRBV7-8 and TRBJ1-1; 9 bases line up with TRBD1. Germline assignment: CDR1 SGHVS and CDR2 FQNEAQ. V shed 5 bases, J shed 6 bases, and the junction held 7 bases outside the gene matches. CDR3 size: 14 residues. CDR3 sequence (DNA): TGTGCCAGCAGCCTACAGGGGGCGCAGGCTGAAGCTTTCTTT. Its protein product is CASSLQGAQAEAFF.

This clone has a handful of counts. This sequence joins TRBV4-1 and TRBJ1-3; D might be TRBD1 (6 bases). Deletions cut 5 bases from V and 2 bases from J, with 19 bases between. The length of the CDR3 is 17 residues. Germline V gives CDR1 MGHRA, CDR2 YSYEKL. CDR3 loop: CASSDRTVRTAGNTIYF. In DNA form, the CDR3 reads TGCGCCAGCAGCGACAGGACAGTCCGGACGGCTGGAAACACCATATATTTT.

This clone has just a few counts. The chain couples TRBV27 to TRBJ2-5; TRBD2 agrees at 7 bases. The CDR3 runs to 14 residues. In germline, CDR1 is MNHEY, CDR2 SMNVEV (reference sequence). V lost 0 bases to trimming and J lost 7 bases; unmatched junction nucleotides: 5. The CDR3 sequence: CASSLSWDYGTQYF. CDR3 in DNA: TGTGCCAGCAGTTTATCGTGGGACTATGGGACCCAGTACTTC.

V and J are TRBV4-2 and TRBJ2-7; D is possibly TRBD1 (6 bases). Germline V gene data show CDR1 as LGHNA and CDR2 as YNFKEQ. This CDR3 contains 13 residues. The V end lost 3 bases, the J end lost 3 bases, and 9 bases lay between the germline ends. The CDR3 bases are TGTGCCAGCAGCCAGCCGGGACACTACGAGCAGTACTTC. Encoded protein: CASSQPGHYEQYF.

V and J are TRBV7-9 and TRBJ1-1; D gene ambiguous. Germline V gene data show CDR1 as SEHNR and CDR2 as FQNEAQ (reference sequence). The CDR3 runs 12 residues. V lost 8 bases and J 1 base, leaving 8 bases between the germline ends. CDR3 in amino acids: CASRGANTEAFF. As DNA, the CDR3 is TGTGCCAGCCGAGGAGCGAACACTGAAGCTTTCTTT.

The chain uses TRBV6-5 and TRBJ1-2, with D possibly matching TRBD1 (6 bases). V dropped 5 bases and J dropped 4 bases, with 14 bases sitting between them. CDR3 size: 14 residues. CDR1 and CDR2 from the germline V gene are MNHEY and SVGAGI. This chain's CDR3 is CASSQDRLGYGYTF. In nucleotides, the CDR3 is TGTGCCAGCAGTCAAGACAGGCTCGGCTATGGCTACACCTTC.

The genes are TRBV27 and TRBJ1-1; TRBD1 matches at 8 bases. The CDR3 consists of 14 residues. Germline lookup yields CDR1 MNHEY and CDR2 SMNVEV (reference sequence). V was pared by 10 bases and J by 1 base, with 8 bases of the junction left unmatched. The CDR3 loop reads CATWTGPGNTEAFF. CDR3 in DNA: TGTGCCACTTGGACAGGGCCTGGGAACACTGAAGCTTTCTTT.

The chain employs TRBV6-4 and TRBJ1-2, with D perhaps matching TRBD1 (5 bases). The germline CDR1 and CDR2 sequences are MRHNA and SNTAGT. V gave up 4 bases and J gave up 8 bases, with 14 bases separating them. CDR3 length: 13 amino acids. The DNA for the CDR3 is TGTGCCAGCAGTGGGGCCGGGGGGTACGGCTACACCTTC. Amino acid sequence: CASSGAGGYGYTF.

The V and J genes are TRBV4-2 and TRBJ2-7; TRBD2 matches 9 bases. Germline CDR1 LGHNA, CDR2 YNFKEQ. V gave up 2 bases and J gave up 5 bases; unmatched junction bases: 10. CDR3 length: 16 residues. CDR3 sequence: CASSQSDSGGRNEQYF. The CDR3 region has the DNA TGTGCCAGCAGCCAAAGCGATAGCGGGGGAAGGAACGAGCAGTACTTC.

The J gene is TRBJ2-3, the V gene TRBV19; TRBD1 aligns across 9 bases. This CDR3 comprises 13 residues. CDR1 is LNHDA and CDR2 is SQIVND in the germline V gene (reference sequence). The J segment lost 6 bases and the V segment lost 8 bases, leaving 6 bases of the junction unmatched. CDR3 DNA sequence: TGTGCCAGTTCGGACAGGGGCGAGGATACGCAGTATTTT. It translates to CASSDRGEDTQYF.

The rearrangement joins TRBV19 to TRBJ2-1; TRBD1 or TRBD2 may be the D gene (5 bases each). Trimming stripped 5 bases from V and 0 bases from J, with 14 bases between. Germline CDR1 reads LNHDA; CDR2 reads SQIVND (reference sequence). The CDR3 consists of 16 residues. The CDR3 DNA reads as TGTGCCAGTAGTGGGGTGTGGGGGATCTCCTACAATGAGCAGTTCTTC. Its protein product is CASSGVWGISYNEQFF.

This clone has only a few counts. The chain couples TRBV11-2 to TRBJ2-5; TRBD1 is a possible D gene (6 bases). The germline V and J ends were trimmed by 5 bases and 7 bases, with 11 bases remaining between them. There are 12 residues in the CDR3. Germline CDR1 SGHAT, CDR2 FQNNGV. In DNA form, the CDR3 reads TGTGCCAGCAGCCCAGGGGTGGGGACCCAGTACTTC. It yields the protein CASSPGVGTQYF.

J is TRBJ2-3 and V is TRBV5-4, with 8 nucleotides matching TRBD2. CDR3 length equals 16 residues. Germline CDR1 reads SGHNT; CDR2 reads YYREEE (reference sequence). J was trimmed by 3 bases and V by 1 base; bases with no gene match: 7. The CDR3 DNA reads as TGTGCCAGCAGCTTGTTCGGCGGGGGGCGTACAGATACGCAGTATTTT. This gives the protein CASSLFGGGRTDTQYF.

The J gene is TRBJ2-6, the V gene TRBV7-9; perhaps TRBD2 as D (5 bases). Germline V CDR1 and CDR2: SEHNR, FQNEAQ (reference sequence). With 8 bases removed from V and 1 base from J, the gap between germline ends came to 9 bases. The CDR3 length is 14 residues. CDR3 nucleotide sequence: TGTGCCAGCGGCGGGTTATCTGGGGCCAACGTCCTGACTTTC. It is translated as CASGGLSGANVLTF.

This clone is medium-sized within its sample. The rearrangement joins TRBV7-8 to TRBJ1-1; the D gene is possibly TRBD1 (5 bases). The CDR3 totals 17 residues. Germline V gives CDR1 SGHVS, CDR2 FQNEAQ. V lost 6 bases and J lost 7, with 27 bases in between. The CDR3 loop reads CASSIEGYGAPRREAFF. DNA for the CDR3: TGTGCCAGCAGTATTGAGGGATATGGGGCCCCGCGACGTGAAGCTTTCTTT.

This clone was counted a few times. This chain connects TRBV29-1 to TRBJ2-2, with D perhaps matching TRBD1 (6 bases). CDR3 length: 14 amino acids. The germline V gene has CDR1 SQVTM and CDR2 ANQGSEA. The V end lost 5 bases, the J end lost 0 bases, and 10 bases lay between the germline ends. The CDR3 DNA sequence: TGCAGCGTTAGGGGGTCGTCGAACACCGGGGAGCTGTTTTTT. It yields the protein CSVRGSSNTGELFF.

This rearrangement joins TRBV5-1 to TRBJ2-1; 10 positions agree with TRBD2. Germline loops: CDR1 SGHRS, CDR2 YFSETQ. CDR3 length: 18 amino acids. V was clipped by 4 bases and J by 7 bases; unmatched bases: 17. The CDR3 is CASSGHGTSVPPGNEQFF. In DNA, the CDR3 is TGCGCCAGCAGCGGACATGGGACTAGCGTACCCCCCGGTAATGAGCAGTTCTTC.

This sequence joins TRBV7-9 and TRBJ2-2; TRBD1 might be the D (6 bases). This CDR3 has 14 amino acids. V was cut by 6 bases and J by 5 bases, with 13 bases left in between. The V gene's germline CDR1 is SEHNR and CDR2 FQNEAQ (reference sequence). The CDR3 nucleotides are TGTGCCAGCAGAACCGGGACAACGACCGGGGAGCTGTTTTTT. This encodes CASRTGTTTGELFF.

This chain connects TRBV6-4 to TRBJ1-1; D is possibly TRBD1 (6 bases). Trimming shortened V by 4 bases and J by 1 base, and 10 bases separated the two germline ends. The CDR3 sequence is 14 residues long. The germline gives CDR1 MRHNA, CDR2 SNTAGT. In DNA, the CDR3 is TGTGCCAGCAGTGTAGGGGGGACGAACACTGAAGCTTTCTTT. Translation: CASSVGGTNTEAFF.

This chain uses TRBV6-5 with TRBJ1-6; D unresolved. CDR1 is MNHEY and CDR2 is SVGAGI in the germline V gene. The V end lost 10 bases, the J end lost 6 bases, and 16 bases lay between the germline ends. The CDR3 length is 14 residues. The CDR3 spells CATRGPVSNSPLHF. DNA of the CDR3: TGTGCCACCCGCGGGCCGGTGAGTAATTCACCCCTCCACTTT.